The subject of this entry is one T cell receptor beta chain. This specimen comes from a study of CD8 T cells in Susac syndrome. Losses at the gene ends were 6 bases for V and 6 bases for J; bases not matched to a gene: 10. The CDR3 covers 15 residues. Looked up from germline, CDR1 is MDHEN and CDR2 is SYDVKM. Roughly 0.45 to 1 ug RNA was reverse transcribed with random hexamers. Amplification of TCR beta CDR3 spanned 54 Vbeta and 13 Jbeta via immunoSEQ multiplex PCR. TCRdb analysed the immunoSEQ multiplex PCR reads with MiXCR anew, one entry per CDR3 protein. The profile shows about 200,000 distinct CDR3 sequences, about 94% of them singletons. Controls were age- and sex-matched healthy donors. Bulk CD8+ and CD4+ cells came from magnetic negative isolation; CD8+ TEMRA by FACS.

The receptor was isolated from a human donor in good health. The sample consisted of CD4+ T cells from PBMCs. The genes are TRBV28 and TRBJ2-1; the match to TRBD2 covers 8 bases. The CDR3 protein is CASSSSGLEINEQFF. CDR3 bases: TGTGCCAGCAGCAGCTCGGGACTAGAAATCAATGAGCAGTTCTTC.